Sequencing of this TCR beta chain was carried out in a study of blood T cell repertoires in COVID-19. Here immunoSEQ multiplex PCR was the method, and the copy in TCRdb shows in-frame clones only, minus some. The sample contains fewer than 70,000 clones, around 86% of which appear only once. CDR1 and CDR2 from the germline V gene are GTSNPN and SVGIG (reference sequence). V trimming: 5 bases; J trimming: 5 bases; junction bases outside the gene matches: 4. The CDR3 is 12 amino acids. The TCR originated in a man older than 75 with acute or convalescent COVID-19. Sequencing was performed on peripheral blood. The rearrangement links TRBV30 to TRBJ1-1, with 8 nucleotides matching TRBD1. CDR3 amino acids: CAWGQGGTEAFF. In DNA, the CDR3 is TGTGCCTGGGGACAGGGAGGGACTGAAGCTTTCTTT.